A single sample gave rise to the 3 T cell receptor beta chains below, sequenced in a study of T cells in Graves' hyperthyroidism and ophthalmopathy. Amplification targeted TCR beta CDR3 regions from RNA transcripts. HTBI primers were employed in a first-round RT-PCR of the TCR CDR3. TCRdb redid the calling of the multiplex PCR reads with MiXCR, one entry per CDR3 protein. Here the sample spans about 260,000 distinct CDR3 sequences, around a quarter being singletons. The sequenced sample consisted of blood. Every receptor here comes from a man aged 40-55 years with Graves' hyperthyroidism that later progressed to Graves' ophthalmopathy.

The chain has TRBV2 and TRBJ1-2; D is uncertain. This CDR3 contains 14 residues. Germline CDR1 is SNHLY and CDR2 is FYNNEI. The V and J ends lost 7 bases and 5 bases respectively, with 17 bases between them. The CDR3 sequence is CASIGQQFFYGYTF. The CDR3 coding sequence is TGTGCCAGCATCGGCCAGCAGTTTTTTTATGGCTACACCTTC. Together with reference TRBV2 and TRBJ1-2, the CDR3 gives the full variable domain: EPEVTQTPSHQVTQMGQEVILRCVPISNHLYFYWYRQILGQKVEFLVSFYNNEISEKSEIFDDQFSVERPDGSNFTLKIRSTKLEDSAMYFCASIGQQFFYGYTFGSGTRLTVV.

The chain uses TRBV6-2 or TRBV6-3 and TRBJ1-5; D is uncertain. Germline CDR1 and CDR2: MNHEY and SVGEGT. The CDR3 length is 12 residues. V lost 2 bases, J lost 5 bases, and 4 bases lay in between. CDR3 DNA sequence: TGTGCCAGCAGTTACCAATATCAGCCCCAGCATTTT. Translated, it gives CASSYQYQPQHF.

The gene calls are TRBV20-1 and TRBJ1-2; 11 positions match TRBD1. V gave up 2 bases and J gave up 8 bases; unmatched junction bases: 7. Germline CDR1 and CDR2: DFQATT and SNEGSKA (reference sequence). The CDR3 is made up of 14 amino acids. The CDR3 region has the DNA TGCAGTGCTAGACCGGGACAGGGGGTTGGAGGCTACACCTTC. The encoded protein is CSARPGQGVGGYTF.